Listed below are T cell receptor beta chains from one sample, sequenced in a study of response to subunit inactivated influenza vaccine. Each CDR3 protein is one row after TCRdb ran MiXCR on the RT-PCR reads. The sample includes over 650,000 distinct CDR3 sequences, around 20% of them seen just once. The sample here was PBMCs from blood, taken 5 days after vaccination. These TCRs come from a man in his forties or fifties who received an inactivated influenza vaccine. The CDR3 runs from the conserved cysteine through the conserved F or W. A D gene is named only where the DNA matches it firmly. Part of the rows lack a size; the others show once, few, many or a class for expanded clones.

D	J	size	V	DNA	CDR3
TRBD2	TRBJ2-2	.	TRBV20-1	TGCAGTGCTAAGTCGGGGGGACTAGCGGGGGGCAACACCGGGGAGCTGTTTTTT	CSAKSGGLAGGNTGELFF
TRBD2	TRBJ2-7	.	TRBV20-1	TGCAGTGCTAGGGGGACTAGCGTGATAGGCTACGAGCAGTACTTC	CSARGTSVIGYEQYF
.	TRBJ2-7	few	TRBV15	TGTGCCACCAGCAGGGAATGGACAGACGAGCAGTACTTC	CATSREWTDEQYF
TRBD2	TRBJ2-7	.	TRBV12-3/TRBV12-4	TGTGCCAGCAGTATAGCGGGGATAACCTACGAGCAGTACTTC	CASSIAGITYEQYF
TRBD2	TRBJ2-1	few	TRBV20-1	TGCAGTGCTAGATTACTAGCGGGACACTCCAATGAGCAGTTCTTC	CSARLLAGHSNEQFF
.	TRBJ2-5	.	TRBV6-2/TRBV6-3	TGTGCCAGCGACCGGACAGAAGAGACCCAGTACTTC	CASDRTEETQYF
.	TRBJ2-7	.	TRBV3-1	TGTGCCAGCAGCCATATGGGGGGAGTCTACGAGCAGTACTTC	CASSHMGGVYEQYF
.	TRBJ1-2	.	TRBV21-1	TGTGCCAGCACCGCGACAGACCCCTATGGCTACACCTTC	CASTATDPYGYTF
.	TRBJ2-7	few	TRBV7-6	TGTGCCAGCAGCTTAGCCAGCCAGGGAGACGAGCAGTACTTC	CASSLASQGDEQYF
.	TRBJ1-1	few	TRBV20-1	TGCAGTGCTAGTTTCGGGGGGGGACCGAACACTGAAGCTTTCTTT	CSASFGGGPNTEAFF
.	TRBJ2-7	few	TRBV6-2/TRBV6-3	TGTGCCAGCACCCTCTGGGCCTCCCCAAGCGAGCAGTACTTC	CASTLWASPSEQYF
.	TRBJ2-7	many	TRBV12-3/TRBV12-4	TGTGCCAGCAGTTTGAGGGAACACTACGAGCAGTACTTC	CASSLREHYEQYF
TRBD1	TRBJ2-7	few	TRBV6-2/TRBV6-3	TGTGCCAGCCAGACAGGGAATACCTACGAGCAGTACTTC	CASQTGNTYEQYF
.	TRBJ1-6	.	TRBV7-9	TGTGCCAGCAGCCCGGCGGGACGGTATAATTCACCCCTCCACTTT	CASSPAGRYNSPLHF
.	TRBJ1-4	few	TRBV12-3/TRBV12-4	TGTGCCAGCAGTACCTATCCCGCAACTAATGAAAAACTGTTTTTT	CASSTYPATNEKLFF
TRBD2	TRBJ2-5	few	TRBV5-4	TGTGCCAGCAGCCGGGGGGGGGGCCGTGGCCAAGAGACCCAGTACTTC	CASSRGGGRGQETQYF
TRBD2	TRBJ2-5	few	TRBV7-8	TGTGCCAGCACCACTAGAGGAGTGGCTAGCGGGGGGGCAAACTTC	CASTTRGVASGGANF
TRBD2	TRBJ2-1	.	TRBV5-5	TGTGCCAGCAGCTTCCCCCGGGGGGTAGTGGAGGGTGACGATGAGCAGTTCTTC	CASSFPRGVVEGDDEQFF
.	TRBJ1-1	few	TRBV4-1	TGCGCCAGCAAGCATAACACTGAAGCTTTCTTT	CASKHNTEAFF
.	TRBJ2-1	.	TRBV30	TGTGCCTGGAGTGTACGGGACGGGGAGTTCTTC	CAWSVRDGEFF
.	TRBJ2-2	once	TRBV12-3/TRBV12-4	TGTGCCAGCAGGCGCACCAGGGAGGCCCCGAACACCGGGGAGCTGTTTTTT	CASRRTREAPNTGELFF
.	TRBJ2-1	few	TRBV20-1	TGCACAGCTAGGAAGCTGGTAAGCTCCTACAATGAGCAGTTCTTC	CTARKLVSSYNEQFF
.	TRBJ1-6	.	TRBV7-2	TGTGCCAGCAGCTCGACAGTCCTGGGATCACCCCTCCACTTT	CASSSTVLGSPLHF
.	TRBJ2-7	.	TRBV12-3/TRBV12-4	TGTGCCAGCAGCTCGCTAGCGACCCAGGAGCAGTACTTC	CASSSLATQEQYF
.	TRBJ2-2	.	TRBV30	TGTGCCTGGAGCTACGGCGGGGAGCTGTTTTTT	CAWSYGGELFF
.	TRBJ1-1	.	TRBV29-1	TGCAGCCGTAGGGGGGGGAACACTGAAGCTTTCTTT	CSRRGGNTEAFF
TRBD2	TRBJ2-1	few	TRBV10-3	TGTGCCACCGGGACTAGCGGGAGGGCGAGCTCCTACAATGAGCAGTTCTTC	CATGTSGRASSYNEQFF
TRBD1	TRBJ1-5	.	TRBV7-6	TGTGCCAGCAGCTTGGGGACAGGGAAGGATCAGCCCCAGCATTTT	CASSLGTGKDQPQHF
.	TRBJ2-2	.	TRBV5-1	TGCGCCAGCAGCTTGAGATGGACCGGGGAGCTGTTTTTT	CASSLRWTGELFF
.	TRBJ1-2	few	TRBV7-8	TGTGCCAGCAGCTTAGGGTGGCAGGCTGCAAGTAACTATGGCTACACCTTC	CASSLGWQAASNYGYTF
TRBD2	TRBJ2-3	once	TRBV19	TGTGCCAGTAGTGCCGGGACTAGCGGGATCGGCACAGATACGCAGTATTTT	CASSAGTSGIGTDTQYF
.	TRBJ2-3	once	TRBV15	TGTGCCACCAGCAGAGTCGGGCACAGGCCAGATACGCAGTATTTT	CATSRVGHRPDTQYF
TRBD1	TRBJ2-2	few	TRBV2	TGTGCCAGCAGTGCGGACAGGGCGGCCAACACCGGGGAGCTGTTTTTT	CASSADRAANTGELFF
TRBD1	TRBJ2-3	.	TRBV24-1	TGTGCCACCAGTGACCCAGGGGGCCCCTACACAGATACGCAGTATTTT	CATSDPGGPYTDTQYF
TRBD2	TRBJ2-7	.	TRBV6-1	TGTGCCAGCAGCCTTAGCGGGACCTACTCCTACGAGCAGTACTTC	CASSLSGTYSYEQYF
.	TRBJ1-5	few	TRBV6-2/TRBV6-3	TGTGCCAGCAGCTTGGGGGGGCTGGGTCAGCCCCAGCATTTT	CASSLGGLGQPQHF
.	TRBJ1-1	.	TRBV12-3/TRBV12-4	TGTGCCAGCAGACCCGGGGGGGGTGGCACTGAAGCTTTCTTT	CASRPGGGGTEAFF
TRBD2	TRBJ2-1	.	TRBV7-2	TGTGCCAGCAGCTCTCTTAGTATCAGCGGGACGAACAATGAGCAGTTCTTC	CASSSLSISGTNNEQFF
.	TRBJ2-1	few	TRBV7-2	TGTGCCAGCAGCTTAGATCCGAGGTACAATGAGCAGTTCTTC	CASSLDPRYNEQFF
TRBD2	TRBJ2-7	.	TRBV20-1	TGCAGTGCCGCGGGGGGGAACTCCTACGAGCAGTACTTC	CSAAGGNSYEQYF
TRBD2	TRBJ2-1	few	TRBV20-1	TGCAGTGCAAAGACTAGCGGGAGCTACAATGAGCAGTTCTTC	CSAKTSGSYNEQFF
.	TRBJ2-3	.	TRBV28	TGTGCCAGCAGTTACCTAGCTCTCCGATCTCGAGCACGGGCAGATACGCAGTATTTT	CASSYLALRSRARADTQYF